One T cell receptor (beta chain) is described in this entry. The antigen is undetermined. The junction had 13 bases not matched to a gene; V was cut back by 8 bases and J by 6 bases. From germline, CDR1 is SGHDN and CDR2 FVKESK. The CDR3 runs 14 residues. The entry originates in a study of beta chain features in type 1 diabetes. Background on the study: Regarding age, gender and cell yields, patients proved similar to healthy donors. Overall study findings and caveats: Significant though moderate, a shortening of TCRB CDR3s appeared in all four CD4+ subsets of Type 1 diabetes patients. Among type 1 diabetes patients, VDJ junctions had fewer insertions and more deletions.

Since all of the isolated RNA was reverse transcribed, expressed TCRB transcripts were what got sequenced. Mean read depth for naive, central memory and regulatory T cell samples was about 3.6 million reads. Assay used: immunoSEQ multiplex PCR; TCRdb lists only in-frame clones, some missing. The profile shows a few hundred thousand clones, about 10% of them singletons. Sequencing input: naive CD4+ T cells from blood. This clonotype was sampled from a woman aged 30 to 39 in good health. This rearrangement joins TRBV14 to TRBJ2-7, with 7 bases fitting TRBD2. The CDR3 coding sequence is TGTGCCAGCCGAAAAAGCGGGACGCCCGGCGAGCAGTACTTC. Protein: CASRKSGTPGEQYF.